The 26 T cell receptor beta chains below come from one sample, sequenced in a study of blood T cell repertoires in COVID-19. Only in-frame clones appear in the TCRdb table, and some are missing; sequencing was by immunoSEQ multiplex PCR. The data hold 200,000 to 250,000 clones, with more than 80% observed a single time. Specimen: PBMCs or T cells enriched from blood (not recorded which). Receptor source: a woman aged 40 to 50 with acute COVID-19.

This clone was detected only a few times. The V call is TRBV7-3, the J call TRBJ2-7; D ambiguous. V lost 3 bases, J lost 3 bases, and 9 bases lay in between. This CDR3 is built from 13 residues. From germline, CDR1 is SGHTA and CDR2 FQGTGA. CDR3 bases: TGTGCCAGCAGCTTCGGTCCGCTCTACGAGCAGTACTTC. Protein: CASSFGPLYEQYF.

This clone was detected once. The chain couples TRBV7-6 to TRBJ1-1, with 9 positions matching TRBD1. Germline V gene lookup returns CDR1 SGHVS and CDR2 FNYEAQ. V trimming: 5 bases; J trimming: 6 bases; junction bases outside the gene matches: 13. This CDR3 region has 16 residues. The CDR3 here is CASSPLGTGLSAEAFF. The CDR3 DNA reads TGTGCCAGCAGCCCCCTTGGGACAGGGCTGTCTGCTGAAGCTTTCTTT.

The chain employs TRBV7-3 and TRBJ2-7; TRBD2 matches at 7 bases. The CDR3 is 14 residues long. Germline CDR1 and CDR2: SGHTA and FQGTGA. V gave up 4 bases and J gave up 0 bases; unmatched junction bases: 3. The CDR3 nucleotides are TGTGCCAGCAGCTCGGGCGGGGGCTCCTACGAGCAGTACTTC. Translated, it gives CASSSGGGSYEQYF. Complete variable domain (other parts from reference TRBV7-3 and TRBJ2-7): GAGVSQTPSNKVTEKGKYVELRCDPISGHTALYWYRQSLGQGPEFLIYFQGTGAADDSGLPNDRFFAVRPEGSVSTLKIQRTERGDSAVYLCASSSGGGSYEQYFGPGTRLTVT.

The CDR3: CASSEGQGIYGYTF. CDR3 coding DNA: TGTGCCAGCAGTGAAGGGCAGGGAATCTATGGCTACACCTTC. J is TRBJ1-2 and V is TRBV2; maybe TRBD1 (5 bases). CDR3 length equals 14 residues. V was shortened by 1 base and J by 4 bases, with 10 bases between the two germline ends. Germline CDR1 reads SNHLY; CDR2 reads FYNNEI.

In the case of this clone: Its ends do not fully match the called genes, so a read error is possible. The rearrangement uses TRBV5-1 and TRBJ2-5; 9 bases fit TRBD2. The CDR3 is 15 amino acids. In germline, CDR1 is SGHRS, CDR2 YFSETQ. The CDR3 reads CASTLGLAHQETQYF. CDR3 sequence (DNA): TGCGCCAGCACCTTGGGACTAGCACATCAAGAGACCCAGTACTTC. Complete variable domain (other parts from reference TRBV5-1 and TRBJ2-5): KAGVTQTPRYLIKTRGQQVTLSCSPISGHRSVSWYQQTPGQGLQFLFEYFSETQRNKGNFPGRFSGRQFSNSRSEMNVSTLELGDSALYLCASTLGLAHQETQYFGPGTRLLVL.

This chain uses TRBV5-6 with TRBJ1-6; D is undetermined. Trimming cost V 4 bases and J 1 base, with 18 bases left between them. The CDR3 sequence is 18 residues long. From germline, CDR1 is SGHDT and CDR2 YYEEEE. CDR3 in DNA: TGTGCCAGCAGCCTAGGACCGGGCCCGGGGTCCTATAATTCACCCCTCCACTTT. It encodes CASSLGPGPGSYNSPLHF.

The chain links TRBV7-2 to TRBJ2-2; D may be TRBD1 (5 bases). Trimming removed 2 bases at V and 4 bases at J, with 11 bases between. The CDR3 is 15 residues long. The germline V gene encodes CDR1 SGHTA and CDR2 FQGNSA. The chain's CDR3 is CASSLFSGFTGELFF. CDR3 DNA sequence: TGTGCCAGCAGCTTATTTTCAGGGTTCACCGGGGAGCTGTTTTTT.

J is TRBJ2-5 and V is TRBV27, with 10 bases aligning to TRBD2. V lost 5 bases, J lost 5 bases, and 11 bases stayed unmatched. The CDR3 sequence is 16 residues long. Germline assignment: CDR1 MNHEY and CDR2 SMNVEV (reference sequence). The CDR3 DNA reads TGTGCCAGCAGTCAGGGGCTAGCGGGGGCCAAGGAGACCCAGTACTTC. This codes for CASSQGLAGAKETQYF.

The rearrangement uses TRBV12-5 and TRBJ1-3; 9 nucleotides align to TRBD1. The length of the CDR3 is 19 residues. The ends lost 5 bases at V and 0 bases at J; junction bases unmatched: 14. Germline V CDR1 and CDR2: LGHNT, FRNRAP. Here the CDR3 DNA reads TGTGCTAGTGGTGTCACACAGACAGGGGGTGTTCTCTCTGGAAACACCATATATTTT. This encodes CASGVTQTGGVLSGNTIYF.

CDR3 protein: CASSIVGLNGYTF. The CDR3 nucleotides read TGTGCCAGTAGTATAGTGGGGCTTAACGGCTACACCTTC. The chain employs TRBV19 and TRBJ1-2, with a possible D match to TRBD1 (5 bases). This CDR3 contains 13 residues. Germline V gene data show CDR1 as LNHDA and CDR2 as SQIVND (reference sequence). Trimming took 1 base from V and 8 from J, leaving 11 bases between them.

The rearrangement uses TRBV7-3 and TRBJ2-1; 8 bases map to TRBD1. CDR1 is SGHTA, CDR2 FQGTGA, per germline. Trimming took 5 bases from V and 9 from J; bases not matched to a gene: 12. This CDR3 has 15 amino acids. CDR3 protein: CASSPRQQGDGEQFF. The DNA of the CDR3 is TGTGCCAGCAGCCCCCGACAACAGGGGGACGGTGAGCAGTTCTTC.

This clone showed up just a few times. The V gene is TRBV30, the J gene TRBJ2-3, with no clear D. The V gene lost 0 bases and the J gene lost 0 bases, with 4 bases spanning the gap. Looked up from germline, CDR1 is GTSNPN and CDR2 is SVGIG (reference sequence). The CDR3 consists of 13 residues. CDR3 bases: TGTGCCTGGAGTGTACTTAGCACAGATACGCAGTATTTT. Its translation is CAWSVLSTDTQYF.

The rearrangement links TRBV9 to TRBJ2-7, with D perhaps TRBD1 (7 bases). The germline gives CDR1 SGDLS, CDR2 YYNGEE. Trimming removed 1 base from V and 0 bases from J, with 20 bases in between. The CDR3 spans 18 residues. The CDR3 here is CASSVKSGDQGGSYEQYF. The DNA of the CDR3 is TGTGCCAGCAGCGTAAAGTCTGGTGACCAGGGGGGCTCCTACGAGCAGTACTTC.

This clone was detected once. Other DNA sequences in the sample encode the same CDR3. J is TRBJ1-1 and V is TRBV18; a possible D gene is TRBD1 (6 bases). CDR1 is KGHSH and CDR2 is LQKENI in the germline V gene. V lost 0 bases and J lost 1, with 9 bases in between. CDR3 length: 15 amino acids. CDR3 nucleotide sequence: TGTGCCAGCTCACCACCGACAGGCAAGAACACTGAAGCTTTCTTT. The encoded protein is CASSPPTGKNTEAFF.

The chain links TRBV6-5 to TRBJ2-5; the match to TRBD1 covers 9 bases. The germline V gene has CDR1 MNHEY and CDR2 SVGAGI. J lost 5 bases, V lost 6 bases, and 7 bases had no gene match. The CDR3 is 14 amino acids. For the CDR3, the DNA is TGTGCCAGCAGCGGGACAGGGTGGAGGGAGACCCAGTACTTC. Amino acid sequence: CASSGTGWRETQYF.

Written as DNA, the CDR3 is TGTGCCTGGAGTCTAGAGGGGGCGACGAGCTACACCTTC. Its protein is CAWSLEGATSYTF. V gene TRBV30 combines with J gene TRBJ1-2, with 7 nucleotides matching TRBD1. Germline trimming cut 2 bases from V and 9 bases from J; bases unmatched to any gene: 9. Germline V gene data show CDR1 as GTSNPN and CDR2 as SVGIG (reference sequence). This CDR3 is built from 13 residues.

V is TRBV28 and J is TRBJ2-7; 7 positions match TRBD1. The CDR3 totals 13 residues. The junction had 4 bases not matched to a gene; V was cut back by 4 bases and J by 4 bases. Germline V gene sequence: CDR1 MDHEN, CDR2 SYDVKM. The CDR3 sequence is CASSSDRMYEQYF. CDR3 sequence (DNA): TGTGCCAGCAGTTCGGACAGGATGTACGAGCAGTACTTC.

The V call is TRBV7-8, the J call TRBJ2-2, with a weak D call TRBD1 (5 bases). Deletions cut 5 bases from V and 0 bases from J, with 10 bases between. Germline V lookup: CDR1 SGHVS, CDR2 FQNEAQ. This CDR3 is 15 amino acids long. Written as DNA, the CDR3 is TGTGCCAGCAGCCCCAGGGTAGCGAACACCGGGGAGCTGTTTTTT. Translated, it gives CASSPRVANTGELFF. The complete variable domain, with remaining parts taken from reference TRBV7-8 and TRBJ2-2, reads GAGVSQSPRYKVAKRGQDVALRCDPISGHVSLFWYQQALGQGPEFLTYFQNEAQLDKSGLPSDRFFAERPEGSVSTLKIQRTQQEDSAVYLCASSPRVANTGELFFGEGSRLTVL.

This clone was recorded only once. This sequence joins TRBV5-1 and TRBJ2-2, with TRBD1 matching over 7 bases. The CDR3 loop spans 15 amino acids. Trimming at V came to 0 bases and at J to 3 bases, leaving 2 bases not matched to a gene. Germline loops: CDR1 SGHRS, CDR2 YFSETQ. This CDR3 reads CASSLERGHTGELFF. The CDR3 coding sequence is TGCGCCAGCAGCTTGGAAAGGGGGCACACCGGGGAGCTGTTTTTT. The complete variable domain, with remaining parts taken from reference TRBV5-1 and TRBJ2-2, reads KAGVTQTPRYLIKTRGQQVTLSCSPISGHRSVSWYQQTPGQGLQFLFEYFSETQRNKGNFPGRFSGRQFSNSRSEMNVSTLELGDSALYLCASSLERGHTGELFFGEGSRLTVL.

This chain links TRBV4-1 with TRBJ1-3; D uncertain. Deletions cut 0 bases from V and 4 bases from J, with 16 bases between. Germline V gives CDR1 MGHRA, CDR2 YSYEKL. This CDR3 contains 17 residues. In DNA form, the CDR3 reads TGCGCCAGCAGCCAAGAGACGGTCCCCAGGATAGGAAACACCATATATTTT. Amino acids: CASSQETVPRIGNTIYF.

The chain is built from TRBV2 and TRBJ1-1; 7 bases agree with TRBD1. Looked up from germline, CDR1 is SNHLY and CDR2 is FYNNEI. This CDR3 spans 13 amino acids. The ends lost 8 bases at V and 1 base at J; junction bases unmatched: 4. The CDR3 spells CASETGANTEAFF. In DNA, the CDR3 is TGTGCCAGCGAAACAGGGGCGAACACTGAAGCTTTCTTT.

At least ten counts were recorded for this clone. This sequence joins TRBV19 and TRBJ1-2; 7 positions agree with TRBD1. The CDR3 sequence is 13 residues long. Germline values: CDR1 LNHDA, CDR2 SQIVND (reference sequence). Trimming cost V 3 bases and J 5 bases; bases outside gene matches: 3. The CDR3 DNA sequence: TGTGCCAGTAGTATGGGACAGCAGTATGGCTACACCTTC. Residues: CASSMGQQYGYTF.

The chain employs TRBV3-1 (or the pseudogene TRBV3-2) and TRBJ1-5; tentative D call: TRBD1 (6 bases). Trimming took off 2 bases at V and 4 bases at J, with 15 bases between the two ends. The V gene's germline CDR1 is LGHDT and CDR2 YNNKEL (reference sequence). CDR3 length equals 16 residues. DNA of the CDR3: TGTGCCAGCAGCCAAACCTTCCCGGGACATAATCAGCCCCAGCATTTT. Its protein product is CASSQTFPGHNQPQHF.

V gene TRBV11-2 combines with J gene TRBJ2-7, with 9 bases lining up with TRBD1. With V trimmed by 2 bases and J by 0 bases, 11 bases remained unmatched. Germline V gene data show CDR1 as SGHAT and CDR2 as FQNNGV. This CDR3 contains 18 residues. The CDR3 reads CASSLRPDRGSFSYEQYF. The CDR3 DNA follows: TGTGCCAGCAGCTTAAGGCCGGACAGGGGATCATTCTCCTACGAGCAGTACTTC.

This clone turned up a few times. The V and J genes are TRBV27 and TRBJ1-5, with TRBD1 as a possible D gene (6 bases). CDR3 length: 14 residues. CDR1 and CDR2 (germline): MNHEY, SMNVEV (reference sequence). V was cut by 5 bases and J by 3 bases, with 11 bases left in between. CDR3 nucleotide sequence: TGTGCCAGCAGTACCAGGGGATACAATCAGCCCCAGCATTTT. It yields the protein CASSTRGYNQPQHF.

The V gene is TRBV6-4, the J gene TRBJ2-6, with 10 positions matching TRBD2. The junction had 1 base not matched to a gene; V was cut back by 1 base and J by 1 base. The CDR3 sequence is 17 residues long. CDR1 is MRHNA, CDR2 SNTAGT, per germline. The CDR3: CASSDLAGGSGANVLTF. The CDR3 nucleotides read TGTGCCAGCAGTGACTTAGCGGGGGGTTCTGGGGCCAACGTCCTGACTTTC.